This TCR beta chain was sequenced in a study of cytomegalovirus exposure and HLA in healthy donors. Unrecorded immune exposure was likely among donors, who were nominally healthy when sampled. The CDR3 loop spans 15 amino acids. Unmatched junction bases numbered 7, after V lost 5 bases and J lost 5 bases. Germline V lookup: CDR1 MNHEY, CDR2 SVGAGI. The PCR ran on 60 Vbeta and 13 Jbeta primers. Repertoires were generated with immunoSEQ multiplex PCR, while TCRdb's copy carries only in-frame clones and drops some. The table lists more than 150,000 clones, 80% to 85% of them singletons. This receptor was taken from a woman aged 18-29 years in good health and CMV-seronegative. The V and J genes are TRBV6-5 and TRBJ2-2; 8 nucleotides align to TRBD1. The sample taken for sequencing was PBMCs. The CDR3 sequence: CASSPGTGSTGELFF. CDR3 DNA: TGTGCCAGCAGTCCGGGGACAGGCTCTACCGGGGAGCTGTTTTTT.